The TCR beta chain under discussion was sequenced for a study of T-cell reconstitution after alpha-beta-depleted transplantation in children (dated by TCRdb to 2016 to 2017). Concerning the study at large: T-cell immune reconstitution after TCRalphabeta/CD19-depleted allogeneic hematopoietic cell transplantation in children was quantitatively tracked in the study by means of TCR repertoire profiling.

With regard to this clonotype: There is no known antigen for this receptor. No base-level quality is on record; no much larger clone is a single base apart.

The receptor library was made with PCR. Sequencer: Illumina HiSeq 2500. TCR libraries were prepared with molecular barcoding, using unique molecular identifiers to normalize TCRbeta repertoire quantification. The raw public reads went through TCRdb reprocessing: fastp at Q25, MiXCR clone calling, in-frame beta chains kept. Each CDR3 protein appears once, grouped with its most common genes and DNA. The sample data list a few hundred thousand distinct CDR3 sequences, and roughly 9% of these were observed just once. The top ten clonotypes cover 5.5% to 8% of the sample. The source material was PBMCs from the stem cell graft donor, sampled from the stem cell graft. The receptor comes from a human donor who donated a stem cell graft to a child with acute lymphoblastic leukemia.

DNA sequence: TGCAGTGCGGATAATTTCAGGGTTTCCTACGAGCAGTACTTC. Translated, this is CSADNFRVSYEQYF. Here the chain combines TRBV20-1 and TRBJ2-7, and perhaps TRBD1 as D gene, on 5 matching bases. Inclusive of the bounding cysteine and phenylalanine, the CDR3 is 14 residues long. This entry keeps only the CDR3 DNA: 42 bases, framed from base 1. V lost 6 bases and J lost 1 base; the stretch between them is 16 bases long. CDR1 DFQATT and CDR2 SNEGSKA were looked up in the germline V gene (reference sequence).